This T cell receptor beta chain was recovered during a study of blood T cell repertoires in COVID-19. Study at large: Samples of COVID-19 (acute and convalescent) were obtained from the United States, Italy and Spain. PBMCs, B-cell-depleted T cells, or T cells provided the cDNA or gDNA that made up the material.

The authors' processing: The assay estimated nucleated cells by amplifying reference gene primers. The table came from immunoSEQ multiplex PCR; TCRdb's copy has only in-frame clones and leaves some out. V, J and clone size derive from that table, while D and trimming were established from the DNA sequence. The sample lists about 380,000 clones; 85% were seen once. The material sequenced was peripheral blood. The receptor's source is a woman under 30 with acute or convalescent COVID-19.

The CDR3 DNA is TGTGCCAGCACGAGCCCTAGCACAGATACGCAGTATTTT. Translated: CASTSPSTDTQYF. This sequence joins TRBV11-2 and TRBJ2-3; no definite D call. V lost 7 bases and J 0 bases, leaving 8 bases between the germline ends. Per the germline V gene, CDR1 is SGHAT and CDR2 is FQNNGV. The CDR3 is made up of 13 amino acids.